This T cell receptor (beta chain) came from a study of blood T cells in healthy people across ages. Regarding the study as a whole: The fall in TCR beta diversity per million T cells was roughly linear with age.

After removal of 7 bases from V and 0 bases from J, the junction contained 10 bases not matched to a gene. This CDR3 spans 16 amino acids. Germline CDR1 and CDR2: MDHEN and SYDVKM. Every sample had a minimum of 6 million PBMCs isolated. With a J-beta primer mix and a sample-barcoded 5' primer, a second PCR ran about 7 to 12 cycles. One entry per CDR3 protein results from TCRdb running MiXCR on the 5' RACE reads. The data show around 1.7 million distinct CDR3 sequences, approximately 30% seen once. This clonotype was picked up many times. What it binds is unknown. The receptor was isolated from a woman aged 30 to 39 in good health. The sample comprised blood. The rearrangement links TRBV28 to TRBJ2-7; 9 bases map to TRBD2. The CDR3 sequence: CASTESGGKSSYEQYF. The DNA for the CDR3 is TGTGCCAGCACCGAAAGCGGGGGGAAGAGCTCCTACGAGCAGTACTTC.